The T cell receptor beta chain described here comes from a study of persistence of HIV-infected CD4 T cells. Looking at the study overall: Multiple blood draws of up to about 180 mL, except two donors with single leukapheresis.

An overlapping HIV-1 Gag peptide pool stimulated these cells at 1 ug/peptide/mL. CD40L/CD69 double-negative CD45RO-high memory CD4+ T cells were collected. CD8+ T cells were removed from PBMCs prior to stimulation. This CDR3 has 15 amino acids. V lost 8 bases and J 0 bases, leaving 17 bases between the germline ends. The germline CDR1 and CDR2 sequences are SGHRS and YFSETQ. The immunoSEQ assay was version 4, run in survey mode. Here immunoSEQ multiplex PCR was the method, and the copy in TCRdb shows in-frame clones only, minus some. The sample yields 36,000 or so clones, around 83% seen once. This clone was seen just once. The target antigen is unknown.

The material was cultured CD4+ T cells from PBMCs, obtained from a patient who received antiretroviral therapy. This receptor was taken from an adult with HIV. The donor label of this sample is uncertain. The V and J genes are TRBV5-1 and TRBJ1-1; D is possibly TRBD1 (6 bases). CDR3 in DNA: TGCGCCAGTACCCTACAGGGCCAGATGAACACTGAAGCTTTCTTT. It translates to CASTLQGQMNTEAFF.